A single sample gave rise to the 10 T cell receptor beta chains below, sequenced in a study of blood T cells in healthy people across ages. For the second PCR, which ran for about 7 to 11 cycles, a sample-barcoded 5' primer and a J-beta primer mix were used. TCRdb processed the 5' RACE reads anew with MiXCR; each CDR3 protein has one entry. The table records roughly 1.5 million distinct CDR3 sequences, roughly two fifths of them present only once. Sequenced: blood. The receptors come from a woman aged 18-29 years in good health.

This clonotype was picked up a small number of times. A read error is possible here, since a much larger clone lies one base away. The chain is built from TRBV12-3 or TRBV12-4 and TRBJ2-5; possibly TRBD1 for D (5 bases). Trimming left V 6 bases short and J 11 bases short, with 19 bases between. The CDR3 runs 13 residues. In DNA form, the CDR3 reads TGTGCCAGCAGAGAGACAGCCTACAATGAGCAGTACTTC. Amino acid sequence: CASRETAYNEQYF.

This chain uses TRBV6-6 with TRBJ2-5; D gene uncertain. The V and J ends lost 3 bases and 4 bases respectively, with 18 bases between them. This CDR3 has 16 residues. Germline CDR1 and CDR2: MNHNY and SVGAGI (reference sequence). In DNA form, the CDR3 reads TGTGCCAGCAGTTATATTGGGCAGCCGAATTCAGAGACCCAGTACTTC. Translation: CASSYIGQPNSETQYF.

This clonotype has a handful of counts. This chain uses TRBV10-3 with TRBJ2-1; tentatively, D is TRBD1 or TRBD2 (6 bases each). CDR3 size: 14 residues. V was clipped by 2 bases and J by 7 bases, with 12 bases between them. Germline V gives CDR1 ENHRY, CDR2 SYGVKD. The CDR3 DNA is TGTGCCATCAGTGAGGGAACAGGGAGGAATGAGCAGTTCTTC. This encodes CAISEGTGRNEQFF.

The chain combines TRBV12-3 or TRBV12-4 with TRBJ1-4; D call uncertain. The CDR3 totals 14 residues. The V end was cut by 7 bases, the J end by 5 bases, with 14 bases between. This CDR3 is CASKERGTNEKLFF. The CDR3 DNA reads TGTGCCAGCAAAGAACGCGGAACGAATGAAAAACTGTTTTTT.

This chain joins TRBV11-2 and TRBJ2-3; TRBD1 agrees at 7 bases. Germline V lookup: CDR1 SGHAT, CDR2 FQNNGV. There are 15 residues in the CDR3. Unmatched junction bases numbered 7, after V lost 6 bases and J lost 1 base. The DNA of the CDR3 is TGTGCCAGCAGTCGGGACAGTCATCGCACAGATACGCAGTATTTT. Translating it yields CASSRDSHRTDTQYF.

V gene TRBV6-2 or TRBV6-3 combines with J gene TRBJ2-7; a possible D gene is TRBD2 (6 bases). Germline lookup yields CDR1 MNHEY and CDR2 SVGEGT. This CDR3 has 15 amino acids. V lost 5 bases to trimming and J lost 1 base, with 15 bases between them. Here the CDR3 DNA reads TGTGCCAGCAGTCCCCAGGTCGGGAGATCCTACGAGCAGTACTTC. Protein: CASSPQVGRSYEQYF.

The rearrangement uses TRBV5-8 and TRBJ2-3, with 7 bases lining up with TRBD2. From germline, CDR1 is SGHTS and CDR2 YDEGEE. V lost 4 bases, J lost 5 bases, and 4 bases stayed unmatched. This CDR3 region has 13 residues. For the CDR3, the DNA is TGTGCCAGCAGCATCGGGGGGATAGATACGCAGTATTTT. It yields the protein CASSIGGIDTQYF.

This clonotype was seen ten or more times. The chain recombines TRBV5-1 with TRBJ2-5; the match to TRBD2 covers 10 bases. Germline-derived CDR1 and CDR2 are SGHRS and YFSETQ. After removal of 0 bases from V and 5 bases from J, the junction contained 7 bases not matched to a gene. The CDR3 has 16 residues. The CDR3 coding sequence is TGCGCCAGCAGCTTGGAGGCTAGCGGGAGTGGCGAGACCCAGTACTTC. Its protein product is CASSLEASGSGETQYF.

This clonotype was detected only a few times. This chain links TRBV12-3 or TRBV12-4 with TRBJ1-1, with D unresolved. The CDR3 extends over 15 amino acids. V was pared by 6 bases and J by 0 bases, with 14 bases between. The CDR3 nucleotides are TGTGCCAGCAGCAATAAGGGAACAGTGAACACTGAAGCTTTCTTT. Its protein product is CASSNKGTVNTEAFF.

The chain combines TRBV13 with TRBJ2-4; 8 bases line up with TRBD1. The end of the DNA is better explained by TRBJ2-7, so the J call may be wrong. The germline V gene encodes CDR1 PRHDT and CDR2 FYEKMQ (reference sequence). This CDR3 spans 14 amino acids. The CDR3 DNA reads as TGTGCCAGCAGCGACCGGGACAGGTCCCTCGAGCAGTACTTC. Translated, it gives CASSDRDRSLEQYF.